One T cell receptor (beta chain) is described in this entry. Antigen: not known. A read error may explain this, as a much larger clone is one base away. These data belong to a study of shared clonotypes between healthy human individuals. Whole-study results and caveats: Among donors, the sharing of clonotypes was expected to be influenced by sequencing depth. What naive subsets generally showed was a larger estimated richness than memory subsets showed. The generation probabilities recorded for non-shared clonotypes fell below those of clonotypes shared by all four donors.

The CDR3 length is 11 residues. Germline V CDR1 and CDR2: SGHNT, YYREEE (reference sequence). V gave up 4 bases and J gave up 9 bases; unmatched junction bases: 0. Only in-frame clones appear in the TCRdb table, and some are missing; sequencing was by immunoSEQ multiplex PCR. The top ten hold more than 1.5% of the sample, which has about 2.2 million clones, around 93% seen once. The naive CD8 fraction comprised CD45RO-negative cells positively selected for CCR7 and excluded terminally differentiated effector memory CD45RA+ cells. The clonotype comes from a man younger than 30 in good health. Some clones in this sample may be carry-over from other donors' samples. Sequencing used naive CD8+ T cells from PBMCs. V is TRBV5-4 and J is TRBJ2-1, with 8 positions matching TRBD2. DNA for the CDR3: TGTGCCAGCAGCCTAGCGGGTGAGCAGTTCTTC. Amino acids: CASSLAGEQFF.